A single sample gave rise to the 9 T cell receptor beta chains below, sequenced in a study of technical replicates of blood from a handful of donors (dated by TCRdb to 2017 to 2019). The method was the immunoSEQ multiplex PCR assay. Sourced from immuneACCESS, this table was stored by TCRdb with only in-frame sequences that have V and J called. A share of the clones is absent; for the studies checked, an unresolved V gene accounts for under half, and the remainder has no known explanation. Present in this sample are approximately 60,000 clones, around 88% of which were seen just once. The ten largest account for 5.1% of the sample. Sequencing was performed on PBMCs. These receptor sequences come from a human donor in good health. Some clones in this sample may be carry-over from other donors' samples.

The CDR3 bases are TGTGCCAGCAGCCTAGGGCAGTGGGGGGTGAGGAACACTGAAGCTTTCTTT. Encoded protein: CASSLGQWGVRNTEAFF. This rearrangement joins TRBV11-1 to TRBJ1-1; tentative D call: TRBD1 (5 bases). This CDR3 contains 17 residues. Germline V gene data show CDR1 as SGHAT and CDR2 as FQDESV (reference sequence). V lost 5 bases, J lost 1 base, and 20 bases lay in between. Based on the CDR3 plus reference TRBV11-1 and TRBJ1-1, the full variable domain is EAEVAQSPRYKITEKSQAVAFWCDPISGHATLYWYRQILGQGPELLVQFQDESVVDDSQLPKDRFSAERLKGVDSTLKIQPAELGDSAMYLCASSLGQWGVRNTEAFFGQGTRLTVV.

V and J are TRBV7-9 and TRBJ2-2; TRBD2 matches 12 bases. From germline, CDR1 is SEHNR and CDR2 FQNEAQ (reference sequence). V trimming: 3 bases; J trimming: 9 bases; junction bases outside the gene matches: 5. This CDR3 comprises 15 residues. The CDR3 reads CASSFPSGGARELFF. The CDR3 nucleotides are TGTGCCAGCAGCTTCCCTAGCGGGGGGGCAAGGGAGCTGTTTTTT.

The chain carries TRBV4-3 and TRBJ1-5, with 7 bases that match TRBD1. The CDR3 loop spans 15 amino acids. The germline CDR1 and CDR2 sequences are LGHNA and YSLEER. The trim removed 0 bases at V and 6 bases at J, leaving 5 bases unmatched. Here the CDR3 reads CASSQDRGATQPQHF. The CDR3 DNA follows: TGCGCCAGCAGCCAAGACAGGGGGGCAACTCAGCCCCAGCATTTT.

The chain employs TRBV27 and TRBJ2-7, with 11 bases identical to TRBD2. Germline V gene sequence: CDR1 MNHEY, CDR2 SMNVEV (reference sequence). The trim removed 2 bases at V and 5 bases at J, leaving 5 bases unmatched. CDR3 length: 15 amino acids. The DNA for the CDR3 is TGTGCCAGCAGTTTACTTAGCGGGAGGGTCGACGAGCAGTACTTC. Protein sequence: CASSLLSGRVDEQYF.

The genes are TRBV12-5 and TRBJ2-3; D remains ambiguous. The CDR3 runs 13 residues. From germline, CDR1 is LGHNT and CDR2 FRNRAP. The V end lost 7 bases, the J end lost 2 bases, and 10 bases lay between the germline ends. In DNA form, the CDR3 reads TGTGCTAGTGTTCCCCCCAACACAGATACGCAGTATTTT. Translating gives CASVPPNTDTQYF. Full variable domain (remainder filled in from reference TRBV12-5 and TRBJ2-3): DARVTQTPRHKVTEMGQEVTMRCQPILGHNTVFWYRQTMMQGLELLAYFRNRAPLDDSGMPKDRFSAEMPDATLATLKIQPSEPRDSAVYFCASVPPNTDTQYFGPGTRLTVL.

The CDR3 region has the DNA TGTGCCAGCAGTTTATCGGGGCTAGCGGGTCACGAGCAGTACTTC. This translates into CASSLSGLAGHEQYF. J is TRBJ2-7 and V is TRBV28; TRBD2 agrees at 8 bases. Per the germline V gene, CDR1 is MDHEN and CDR2 is SYDVKM. The CDR3 totals 15 residues. V trimming: 1 base; J trimming: 5 bases; junction bases outside the gene matches: 7.

This chain links TRBV7-8 with TRBJ1-5, with TRBD1 as a possible D gene (5 bases). The CDR3 contains 15 residues. Trimming pared 8 bases from V and 3 bases from J, leaving 17 bases between. Germline loops: CDR1 SGHVS, CDR2 FQNEAQ. The CDR3 loop reads CASLQGRSFNQPQHF. The CDR3 DNA sequence: TGTGCCAGCCTCCAGGGCCGCTCGTTCAATCAGCCCCAGCATTTT.

The chain employs TRBV18 and TRBJ2-6, with D maybe TRBD1 (6 bases). V shed 2 bases and J shed 0 bases, with 11 bases lying between them. There are 17 residues in the CDR3. Germline CDR1 and CDR2: KGHSH and LQKENI. Here the CDR3 DNA reads TGTGCCAGCTCACCAGGGGGCGGCCCCTCTGGGGCCAACGTCCTGACTTTC. It specifies CASSPGGGPSGANVLTF.

The chain uses TRBV28 and TRBJ1-1, with D perhaps matching TRBD1 (6 bases). Germline CDR1 and CDR2: MDHEN and SYDVKM. CDR3 length equals 14 residues. The V end lost 6 bases, the J end lost 4 bases, and 15 bases lay between the germline ends. This CDR3 reads CASSLGGLGTEAFF. CDR3 bases: TGTGCCAGCAGCCTGGGGGGGCTGGGCACTGAAGCTTTCTTT.